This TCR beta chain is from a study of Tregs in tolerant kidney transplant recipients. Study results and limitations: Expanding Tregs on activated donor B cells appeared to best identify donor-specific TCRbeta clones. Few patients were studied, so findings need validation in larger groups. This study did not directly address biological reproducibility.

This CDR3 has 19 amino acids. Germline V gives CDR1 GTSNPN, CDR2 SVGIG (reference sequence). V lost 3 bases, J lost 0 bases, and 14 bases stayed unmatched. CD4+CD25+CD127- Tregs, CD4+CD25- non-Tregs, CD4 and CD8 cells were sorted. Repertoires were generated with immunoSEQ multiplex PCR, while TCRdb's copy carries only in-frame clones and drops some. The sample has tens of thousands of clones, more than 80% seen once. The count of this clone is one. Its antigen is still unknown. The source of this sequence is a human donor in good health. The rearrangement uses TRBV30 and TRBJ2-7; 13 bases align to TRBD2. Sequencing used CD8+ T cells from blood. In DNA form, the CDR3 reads TGTGCCTGGAGCCAACTAGCGGGGGGGGGCTACGCCCTCTCCTACGAGCAGTACTTC. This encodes CAWSQLAGGGYALSYEQYF.